Listed here are 27 T cell receptor beta chains from one sample, sequenced in a study of monozygotic twins with inflammatory bowel disease. Reanalyzing the 5' RACE reads, TCRdb keeps one entry per CDR3 protein, without DNA. This sample's clone table lists about 330,000 distinct CDR3 sequences. The sample comprised blood. Receptor source: a human donor with ulcerative colitis or Crohn's disease, or a healthy co-twin of an affected twin (not recorded which).

The V gene is TRBV5-4, the J gene TRBJ2-3; TCRdb returns TRBD2, unconfirmable since there is no DNA. This CDR3 has 15 residues. Germline V gene sequence: CDR1 SGHNT, CDR2 YYREEE (reference sequence). The CDR3 is CASSLTMAGTDTQYF.

The chain carries TRBV12-3 or TRBV12-4 and TRBJ2-3; TCRdb returns TRBD1, unconfirmable since there is no DNA. CDR3 length: 16 amino acids. CDR3 sequence: CASRTGGLTSTDTQYF.

This chain links TRBV18 with TRBJ2-7. This CDR3 is 12 amino acids long. Germline values: CDR1 KGHSH, CDR2 LQKENI. The CDR3: CASSPPNYEQYF.

The chain has TRBV29-1 and TRBJ1-2; the TRBD1 assignment by TCRdb is unverifiable without DNA. CDR1 is SQVTM, CDR2 ANQGSEA, per germline. The CDR3 sequence is 12 residues long. The CDR3 loop reads CSVAGAQGGYTF.

This chain links TRBV14 with TRBJ1-1; without DNA, the TCRdb call of TRBD1 cannot be checked. The CDR3 consists of 14 residues. The germline gives CDR1 SGHDN, CDR2 FVKESK. The CDR3 reads CASSRGTGRTEAFF.

The chain joins TRBV4-1 to TRBJ2-1; TCRdb gives TRBD2 as the D gene, but with no DNA this cannot be confirmed. The CDR3 is 17 residues long. Germline V gives CDR1 MGHRA, CDR2 YSYEKL. The CDR3 protein is CASSRGLAGVLYNEQFF.

The chain joins TRBV5-4 to TRBJ2-2; lacking DNA, the TRBD1 call made by TCRdb goes unchecked. From germline, CDR1 is SGHNT and CDR2 YYREEE (reference sequence). The CDR3 has 17 residues. CDR3 region: CASSPRSGARNTGELFF.

The chain couples TRBV18 to TRBJ1-5. The CDR3 totals 14 residues. The germline V gene has CDR1 KGHSH and CDR2 LQKENI. The CDR3 sequence is CASFSGNSNQPQHF.

The chain couples TRBV7-9 to TRBJ2-3. CDR3 size: 13 residues. From germline, CDR1 is SEHNR and CDR2 FQNEAQ (reference sequence). CDR3 sequence reads: CASSLIISVRWYF.

V gene TRBV25-1 combines with J gene TRBJ2-1; the D gene TCRdb calls, TRBD1, cannot be checked with no DNA. The germline V gene has CDR1 MGHDK and CDR2 SYGVNS. This CDR3 is built from 11 residues. The CDR3 spells CATRTGLEQFF.

V gene TRBV12-3 or TRBV12-4 combines with J gene TRBJ2-2; the D gene TCRdb calls, TRBD2, cannot be checked with no DNA. The CDR3 is 17 amino acids. The CDR3 reads CASSLARGERDGGELFF.

J is TRBJ2-3 and V is TRBV25-1. Per the germline V gene, CDR1 is MGHDK and CDR2 is SYGVNS. The length of the CDR3 is 16 residues. The CDR3 loop is CASSEVGGFGTDTQYF.

The chain recombines TRBV7-9 with TRBJ2-1; TCRdb names TRBD1, which stays unverified in the absence of DNA. This CDR3 has 17 amino acids. The germline V gene has CDR1 SEHNR and CDR2 FQNEAQ (reference sequence). The chain's CDR3 is CASSLLTEGVSANEQFF. The full variable domain, its missing parts supplied by reference TRBV7-9 and TRBJ2-1, is DTGVSQNPRHKITKRGQNVTFRCDPISEHNRLYWYRQTLGQGPEFLTYFQNEAQLEKSRLLSDRFSAERPKGSFSTLEIQRTEQGDSAMYLCASSLLTEGVSANEQFFGPGTRLTVL.

The V and J genes are TRBV24-1 and TRBJ2-7. The CDR3 is made up of 16 amino acids. Germline CDR1 KGHDR, CDR2 SFDVKD. CDR3 in amino acids: CATSDLTEVGSYEQYF.

The chain employs TRBV28 and TRBJ2-2; TCRdb gives TRBD2 as the D gene, but with no DNA this cannot be confirmed. Germline loops: CDR1 MDHEN, CDR2 SYDVKM. This CDR3 contains 17 residues. The CDR3 here is CASSSYPPPEDTGELFF.

The rearrangement uses TRBV5-1 and TRBJ2-1; TCRdb designates TRBD2, a call that cannot be tested without DNA. From germline, CDR1 is SGHRS and CDR2 YFSETQ. CDR3 length equals 15 residues. The chain's CDR3 is CASSIGSSGRNEQFF.

The rearrangement links TRBV7-3 to TRBJ2-5; TCRdb lists TRBD2, though no DNA is available to test this call. CDR3 length equals 15 residues. The germline V gene has CDR1 SGHTA and CDR2 FQGTGA. The CDR3 sequence is CASSYISGRPETQYF.

The chain uses TRBV20-1 and TRBJ2-5; TCRdb's D call of TRBD2 is untestable without DNA. The CDR3 extends over 15 amino acids. The germline V gene has CDR1 DFQATT and CDR2 SNEGSKA (reference sequence). CDR3 sequence reads: CSARDRTRGAETQYF.

The rearrangement joins TRBV6-2 or TRBV6-3 to TRBJ1-6. Germline-derived CDR1 and CDR2 are MNHEY and SVGEGT. The CDR3 has 14 amino acids. CDR3 amino acids: CASSYGGRNSPLHF.

The J gene is TRBJ2-2, the V gene TRBV7-9; TCRdb names TRBD1, which stays unverified in the absence of DNA. The V gene's germline CDR1 is SEHNR and CDR2 FQNEAQ (reference sequence). The CDR3 loop spans 14 amino acids. CDR3 sequence reads: CALHHRSLTGELFF.

V and J are TRBV14 and TRBJ2-1. CDR3 size: 14 residues. Germline CDR1 reads SGHDN; CDR2 reads FVKESK. The CDR3 spells CASGVATSYNEQFF.

The chain employs TRBV5-1 and TRBJ2-4. Germline-derived CDR1 and CDR2 are SGHRS and YFSETQ. The CDR3 runs to 12 residues. CDR3 in amino acids: CASSTGQNIQYF. The complete variable domain, with remaining parts taken from reference TRBV5-1 and TRBJ2-4, reads KAGVTQTPRYLIKTRGQQVTLSCSPISGHRSVSWYQQTPGQGLQFLFEYFSETQRNKGNFPGRFSGRQFSNSRSEMNVSTLELGDSALYLCASSTGQNIQYFGAGTRLSVL.

The chain couples TRBV29-1 to TRBJ2-7; the TRBD2 assignment by TCRdb is unverifiable without DNA. Germline CDR1 reads SQVTM; CDR2 reads ANQGSEA. This CDR3 contains 17 residues. CDR3 in amino acids: CSVEGLGSGLNPYEQYF.

The chain couples TRBV20-1 to TRBJ2-1. The CDR3 spans 12 residues. Germline V gives CDR1 DFQATT, CDR2 SNEGSKA (reference sequence). The CDR3 region is CSASPRRDEQFF.

J is TRBJ2-1 and V is TRBV9; absent DNA, TCRdb's TRBD2 call cannot be checked. Germline assignment: CDR1 SGDLS and CDR2 YYNGEE. This CDR3 is 15 amino acids long. Here the CDR3 reads CASSVGGALYNEQFF.

The chain employs TRBV19 and TRBJ2-7; TCRdb names TRBD2, which stays unverified in the absence of DNA. The CDR3 length is 14 residues. Germline loops: CDR1 LNHDA, CDR2 SQIVND (reference sequence). This CDR3 is CASSPPDLRSEQYF.

The rearrangement uses TRBV30 and TRBJ2-1; TCRdb reports TRBD1, a call that lacks DNA to check it against. This CDR3 contains 17 residues. CDR1 and CDR2 from the germline V gene are GTSNPN and SVGIG (reference sequence). The CDR3 region is CAWSLRKTVRGNNEQFF.